This TCR beta chain was identified during a study of immune evolution from preneoplasia to lung adenocarcinoma. Whole-study results and caveats: Compared with EGFR-mutant or double wild-type lesions, KRAS-mutant nodules were more clonal.

Method: immunoSEQ multiplex PCR; TCRdb's copy keeps in-frame clones and lacks some. The sample has 6,300 or so clones, around three quarters seen once. Patients had resection in Japan or China between about 2014 and 2018. Two lung cancer pathologists independently confirmed each histologic diagnosis. In the case of this clone: Its antigen is unidentified.

This clonotype originated in a donor aged 70 or over with lung adenocarcinoma. The sample was FFPE lung adenocarcinoma in situ tissue.

DNA of the CDR3: TGTGCCAGAAGCTTTACAGGGGGGGTGAACACTGAAGCTTTCTTT. As protein: CARSFTGGVNTEAFF. The chain links TRBV5-3 to TRBJ1-1, with TRBD1 matching 8 bases. TRBV5-3 is filed as an ORF, its function uncertain. The CDR3 loop spans 15 amino acids. With 2 bases clipped from V and 0 bases from J, the junction kept 3 bases outside the gene matches.